These T cell receptor beta chains were read from a single sample in a study of post-analysis software for immune sequencing data. TCRdb processed the PCR reads anew with MiXCR; each CDR3 protein has one entry. The table records roughly 400,000 distinct CDR3 sequences, 39% of them present only once. The sample was blood. Every receptor here comes from a girl aged 2 to 10 with multiple sclerosis. Each CDR3 is given with its conserved first and last residue. Each record gives: D gene, clone size, V gene, J gene, CDR3 DNA, CDR3 protein. D genes are given only for firm matches. Size is omitted from some rows. Given values are once, few, many or a class for expanded clones.

.	.	TRBV7-3	TRBJ1-6	TGTGCCAGCAGCCGACAGCAGGATTCACCCCTCCACTTT	CASSRQQDSPLHF
.	.	TRBV27	TRBJ2-3	TGTGCCAGCAAACAACTAGCCCCTACGGATACGCAGTATTTT	CASKQLAPTDTQYF
TRBD2	.	TRBV7-2	TRBJ2-5	TGTGCCAGCAGCTTAGAGGCTGCGGGAGTAGAGACCCAGTACTTC	CASSLEAAGVETQYF
.	.	TRBV10-3	TRBJ2-2	TGTGCCATCAGTGACCAGGGATCGGCCGGGGAGCTGTTTTTT	CAISDQGSAGELFF
TRBD2	.	TRBV20-1	TRBJ2-5	TGCAGTGCCACGAGACTAGCGGCACAAGAGACCCAGTACTTC	CSATRLAAQETQYF
.	.	TRBV5-1	TRBJ2-1	TGCGCCAGCAGCGCCGGGGGCGCTGTGACCTACAATGAGCAGTTCTTC	CASSAGGAVTYNEQFF
.	.	TRBV28	TRBJ2-5	TGTGCCAGCAGGACACTTGGGGAGCAGTACTTC	CASRTLGEQYF
.	.	TRBV29-1	TRBJ2-6	TGCAGCGTTGCGAGTCACAGGGCTGGGGCCAACGTCCTGACTTTC	CSVASHRAGANVLTF
TRBD1	few	TRBV20-1	TRBJ2-1	TGCAGTGCCTCCCGGACAGGAGAAATTTTTTATGAGCAGTTCTTC	CSASRTGEIFYEQFF
.	.	TRBV4-3	TRBJ2-5	TGCGCCAGCAGCCACGGGGGTATCGGGACCCAAGAGACCCAGTACTTC	CASSHGGIGTQETQYF
.	.	TRBV20-1	TRBJ2-3	TGCAGTGCTTCCAGGGGCCAGGGAGGCACAGATACGCAGTATTTT	CSASRGQGGTDTQYF
TRBD1	.	TRBV20-1	TRBJ1-5	TGCAGTGCTTCCCGGGACAGGGGGCATCAGCCCCAGCATTTT	CSASRDRGHQPQHF